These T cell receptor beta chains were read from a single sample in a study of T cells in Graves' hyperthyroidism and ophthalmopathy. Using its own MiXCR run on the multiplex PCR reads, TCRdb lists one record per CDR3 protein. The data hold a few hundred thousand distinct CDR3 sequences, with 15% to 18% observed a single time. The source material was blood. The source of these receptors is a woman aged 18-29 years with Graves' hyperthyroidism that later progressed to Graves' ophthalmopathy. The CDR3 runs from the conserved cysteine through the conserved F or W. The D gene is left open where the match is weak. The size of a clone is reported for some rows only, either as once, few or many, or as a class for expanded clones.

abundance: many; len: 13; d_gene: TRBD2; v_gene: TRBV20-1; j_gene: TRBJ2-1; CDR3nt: TGCAGTGCCACGCTGACTAGCGGCAATGAGCAGTTCTTC; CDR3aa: CSATLTSGNEQFF
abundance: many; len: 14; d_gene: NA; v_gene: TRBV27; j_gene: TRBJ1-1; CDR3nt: TGTGCCAGCAGTTTAACGGGTTTAGACACTGAAGCTTTCTTT; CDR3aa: CASSLTGLDTEAFF
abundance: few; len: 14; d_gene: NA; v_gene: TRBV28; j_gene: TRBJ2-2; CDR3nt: TGTGCCAGCCGCGGGCTTTCGTACACCGGGGAGCTGTTTTTT; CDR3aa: CASRGLSYTGELFF
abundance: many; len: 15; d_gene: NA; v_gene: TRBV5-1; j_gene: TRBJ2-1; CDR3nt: TGCGCCAGCAGCCCGAAGATGGGGGCCCTAAATGAGCAGTTCTTC; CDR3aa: CASSPKMGALNEQFF
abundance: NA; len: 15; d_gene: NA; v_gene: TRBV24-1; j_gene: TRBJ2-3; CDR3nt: TGTGCCACCAGGGCCCGAGGGCCAAGCACAGATACGCAGTATTTT; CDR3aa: CATRARGPSTDTQYF
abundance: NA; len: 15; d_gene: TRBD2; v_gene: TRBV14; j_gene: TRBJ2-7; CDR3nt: TGTGCCAGCAGCCACCGACTAGCGGTACCTTACGAGCAGTACTTC; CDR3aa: CASSHRLAVPYEQYF
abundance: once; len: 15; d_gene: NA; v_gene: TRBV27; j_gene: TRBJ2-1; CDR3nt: TGTGCCAGCAGAATAGGGGGACTATATAACAATGAGCAGTTCTTC; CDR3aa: CASRIGGLYNNEQFF
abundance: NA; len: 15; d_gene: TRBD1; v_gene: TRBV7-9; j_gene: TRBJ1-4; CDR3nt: TGTGCCAGCAGCCCTATACAGGGGGCTAGTGAAAAACTGTTTTTT; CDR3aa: CASSPIQGASEKLFF
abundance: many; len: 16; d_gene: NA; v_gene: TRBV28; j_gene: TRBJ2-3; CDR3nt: TGTGCCAGCAGTCTCAAGACAGCTATAAGCACAGATACGCAGTATTTT; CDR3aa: CASSLKTAISTDTQYF
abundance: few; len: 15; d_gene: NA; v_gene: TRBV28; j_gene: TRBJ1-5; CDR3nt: TGTGCCAGCAGTTTACAGGGAGATAGCAATCAGCCCCAGCATTTT; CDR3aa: CASSLQGDSNQPQHF
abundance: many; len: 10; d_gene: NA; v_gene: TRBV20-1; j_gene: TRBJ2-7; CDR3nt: TGCAGTGCGTGGTTTCACGAGCAGTACTTC; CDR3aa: CSAWFHEQYF
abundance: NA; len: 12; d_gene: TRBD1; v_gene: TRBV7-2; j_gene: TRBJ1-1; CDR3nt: TGTGCCAGCAGACAGGGGGCCTCTGAAGCTTTCTTT; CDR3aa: CASRQGASEAFF
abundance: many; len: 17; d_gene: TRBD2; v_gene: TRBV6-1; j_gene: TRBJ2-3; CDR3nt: TGTGCCAGCACCCCGTATAGCGGGAGGTCCTCCACAGATACGCAGTATTTT; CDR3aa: CASTPYSGRSSTDTQYF
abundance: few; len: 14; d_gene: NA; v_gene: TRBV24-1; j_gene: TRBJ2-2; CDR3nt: TGTGCCAATCTTCCCGGACTCCTCACCGGGGAGCTGTTTTTT; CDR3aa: CANLPGLLTGELFF
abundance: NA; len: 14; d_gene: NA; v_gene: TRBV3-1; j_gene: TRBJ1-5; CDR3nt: TGTGCCAGCAGCCCCCGGTTGGGCAATCAGCCCCAGCATTTT; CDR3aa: CASSPRLGNQPQHF
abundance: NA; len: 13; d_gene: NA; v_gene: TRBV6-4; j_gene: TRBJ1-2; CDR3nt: TGTGCCAGCAGCCCGGTTGGGGGCTATGGCTACACCTTC; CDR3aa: CASSPVGGYGYTF
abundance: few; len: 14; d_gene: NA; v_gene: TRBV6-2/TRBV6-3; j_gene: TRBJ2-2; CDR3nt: TGTGCCAGCAGTTACTCCCCGAACACCGGGGAGCTGTTTTTT; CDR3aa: CASSYSPNTGELFF
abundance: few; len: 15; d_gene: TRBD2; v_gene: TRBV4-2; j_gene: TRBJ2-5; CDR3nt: TGTGCCAGCAGCCCGAGCGGGAGGGCCGTGGAGACCCAGTACTTC; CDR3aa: CASSPSGRAVETQYF
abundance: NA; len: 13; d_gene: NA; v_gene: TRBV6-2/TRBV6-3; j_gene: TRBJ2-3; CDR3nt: TGTGCCAGCAGAACGGGGTTCACAGATACGCAGTATTTT; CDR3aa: CASRTGFTDTQYF
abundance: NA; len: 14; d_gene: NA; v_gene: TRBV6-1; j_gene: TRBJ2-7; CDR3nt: TGTGCCACCGACATTGGGCTCAGGGACTACGAGCAGTACTTC; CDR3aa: CATDIGLRDYEQYF
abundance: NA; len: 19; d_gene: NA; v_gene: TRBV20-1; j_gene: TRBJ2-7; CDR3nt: TGCAGTGCTAGAGATCGAATGAGACTAGTGGGAGTGCTCTCCTACGAGCAGTACTTC; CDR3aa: CSARDRMRLVGVLSYEQYF
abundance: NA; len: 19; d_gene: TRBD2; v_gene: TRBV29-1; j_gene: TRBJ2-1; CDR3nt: TGCAGCATTGAAGATACCGACAGTGTTACTAGCGGGAGCAAGAATGAGCAGTTCTTC; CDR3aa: CSIEDTDSVTSGSKNEQFF
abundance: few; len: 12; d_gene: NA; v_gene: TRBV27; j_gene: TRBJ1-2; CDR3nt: TGTGCCACCAAGGAGACCGGGAGTGGCTACACCTTC; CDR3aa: CATKETGSGYTF
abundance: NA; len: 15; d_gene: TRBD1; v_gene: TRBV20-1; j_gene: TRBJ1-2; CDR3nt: TGCAGTGCTAGACCCGGGACAGGGGCTAACTATGGCTACACCTTC; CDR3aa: CSARPGTGANYGYTF
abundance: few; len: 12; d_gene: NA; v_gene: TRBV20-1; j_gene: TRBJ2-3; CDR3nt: TGCAGTGCTAGCAGGGGAGCGGATACGCAGTATTTT; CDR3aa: CSASRGADTQYF
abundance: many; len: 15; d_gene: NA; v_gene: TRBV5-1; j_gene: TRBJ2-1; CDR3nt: TGCGCCACCAGCCCACAGGGAAGCTCCTACAATGAGCAGTTCTTC; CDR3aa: CATSPQGSSYNEQFF
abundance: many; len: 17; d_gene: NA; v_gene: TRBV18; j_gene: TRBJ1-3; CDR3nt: TGTGCCAGCTCACCCCAGATGAAGACAGCGACTGGAAACACCATATATTTT; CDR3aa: CASSPQMKTATGNTIYF
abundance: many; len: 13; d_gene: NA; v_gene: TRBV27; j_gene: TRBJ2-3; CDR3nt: TGTGCCAGCAGTTTTAACGGACCAGATACGCAGTATTTT; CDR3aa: CASSFNGPDTQYF
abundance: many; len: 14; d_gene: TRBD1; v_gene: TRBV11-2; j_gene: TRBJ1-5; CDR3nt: TGTGCCAGCAGCTCGGCAGGGGGCCGTCAGCCCCAGCATTTT; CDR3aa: CASSSAGGRQPQHF